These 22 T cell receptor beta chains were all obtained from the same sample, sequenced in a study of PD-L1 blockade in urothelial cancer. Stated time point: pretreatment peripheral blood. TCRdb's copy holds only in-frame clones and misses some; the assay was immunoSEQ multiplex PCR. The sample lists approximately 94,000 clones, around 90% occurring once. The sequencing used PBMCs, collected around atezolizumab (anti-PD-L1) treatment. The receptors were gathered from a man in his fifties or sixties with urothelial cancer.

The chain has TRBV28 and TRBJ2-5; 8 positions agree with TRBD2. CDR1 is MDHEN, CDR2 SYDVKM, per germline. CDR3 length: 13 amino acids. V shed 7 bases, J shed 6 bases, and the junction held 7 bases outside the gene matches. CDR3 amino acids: CASIPTSGQTQYF. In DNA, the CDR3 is TGTGCCAGCATTCCCACTAGCGGTCAGACCCAGTACTTC.

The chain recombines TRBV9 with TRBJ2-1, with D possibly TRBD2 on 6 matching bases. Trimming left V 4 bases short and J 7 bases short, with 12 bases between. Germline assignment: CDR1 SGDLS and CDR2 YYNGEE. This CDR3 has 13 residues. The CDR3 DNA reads TGTGCCAGCAGCACGCGACTAGGGAATGAGCAGTTCTTC. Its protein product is CASSTRLGNEQFF.

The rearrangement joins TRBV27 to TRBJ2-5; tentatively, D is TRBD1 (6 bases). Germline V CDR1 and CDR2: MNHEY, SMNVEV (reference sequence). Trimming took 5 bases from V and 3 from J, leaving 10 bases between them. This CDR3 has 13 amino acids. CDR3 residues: CASSVRQEETQYF. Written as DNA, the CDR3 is TGTGCCAGCAGTGTCAGACAGGAAGAGACCCAGTACTTC.

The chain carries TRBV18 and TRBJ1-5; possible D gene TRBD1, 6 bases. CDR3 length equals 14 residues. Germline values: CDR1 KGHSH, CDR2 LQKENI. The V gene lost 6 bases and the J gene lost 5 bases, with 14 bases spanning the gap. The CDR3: CASSLLPGDQPQHF. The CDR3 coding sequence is TGTGCCAGCTCCCTCCTCCCAGGGGATCAGCCCCAGCATTTT.

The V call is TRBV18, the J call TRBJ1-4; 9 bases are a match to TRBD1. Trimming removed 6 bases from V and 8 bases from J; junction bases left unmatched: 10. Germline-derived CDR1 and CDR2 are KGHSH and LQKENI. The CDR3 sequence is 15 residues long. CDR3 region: CASSPTQGASEKLFF. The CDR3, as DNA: TGTGCCAGCTCCCCTACACAGGGGGCTTCGGAAAAACTGTTTTTT.

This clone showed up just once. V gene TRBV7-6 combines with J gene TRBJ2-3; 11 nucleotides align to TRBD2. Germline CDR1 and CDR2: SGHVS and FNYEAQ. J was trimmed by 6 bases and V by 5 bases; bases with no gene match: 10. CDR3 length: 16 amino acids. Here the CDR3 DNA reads TGTGCCAGCAGCATTACTAGCGGGGGCATGGGGGATACGCAGTATTTT. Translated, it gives CASSITSGGMGDTQYF.

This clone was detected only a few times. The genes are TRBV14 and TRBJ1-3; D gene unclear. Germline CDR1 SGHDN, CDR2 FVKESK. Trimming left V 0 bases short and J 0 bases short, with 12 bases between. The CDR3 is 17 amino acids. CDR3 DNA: TGTGCCAGCAGCCAAGAGGCAGGAACCTTCTCTGGAAACACCATATATTTT. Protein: CASSQEAGTFSGNTIYF.

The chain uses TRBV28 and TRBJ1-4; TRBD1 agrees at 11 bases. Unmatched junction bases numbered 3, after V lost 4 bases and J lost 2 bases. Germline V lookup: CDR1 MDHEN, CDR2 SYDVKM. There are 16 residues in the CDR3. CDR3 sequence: CASSSDRGRTNEKLFF. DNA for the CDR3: TGTGCCAGCAGTTCGGACAGGGGGCGTACTAATGAAAAACTGTTTTTT. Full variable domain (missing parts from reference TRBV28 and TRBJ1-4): DVKVTQSSRYLVKRTGEKVFLECVQDMDHENMFWYRQDPGLGLRLIYFSYDVKMKEKGDIPEGYSVSREKKERFSLILESASTNQTSMYLCASSSDRGRTNEKLFFGSGTQLSVL.

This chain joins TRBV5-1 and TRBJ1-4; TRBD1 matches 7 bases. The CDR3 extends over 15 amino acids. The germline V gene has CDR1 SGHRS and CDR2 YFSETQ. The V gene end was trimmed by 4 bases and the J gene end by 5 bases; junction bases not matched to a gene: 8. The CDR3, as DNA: TGCGCCAGCAGCGCCGCGACAGGGCAAAATGAAAAACTGTTTTTT. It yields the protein CASSAATGQNEKLFF.

The CDR3 sequence is CASSGARGGELFF. CDR3 DNA: TGTGCCAGCAGTGGGGCCCGGGGCGGGGAGCTGTTTTTT. V usage is TRBV6-4 and J usage is TRBJ2-2, with a tentative D call TRBD2 (5 bases). The germline CDR1 and CDR2 sequences are MRHNA and SNTAGT. The CDR3 length is 13 residues. V dropped 4 bases and J dropped 7 bases, with 10 bases sitting between them.

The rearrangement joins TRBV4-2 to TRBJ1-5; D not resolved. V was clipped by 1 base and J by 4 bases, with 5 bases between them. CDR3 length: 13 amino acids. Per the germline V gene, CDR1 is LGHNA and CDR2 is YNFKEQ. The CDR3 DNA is TGTGCCAGCAGCCAAGGAGCAAATCAGCCCCAGCATTTT. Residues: CASSQGANQPQHF.

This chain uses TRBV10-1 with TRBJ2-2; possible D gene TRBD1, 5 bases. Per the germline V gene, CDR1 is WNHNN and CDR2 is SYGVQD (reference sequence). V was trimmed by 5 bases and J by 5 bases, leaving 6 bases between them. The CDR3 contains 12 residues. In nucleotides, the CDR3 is TGCGCCAGCAGTCACAGGACCGGGGAGCTGTTTTTT. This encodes CASSHRTGELFF.

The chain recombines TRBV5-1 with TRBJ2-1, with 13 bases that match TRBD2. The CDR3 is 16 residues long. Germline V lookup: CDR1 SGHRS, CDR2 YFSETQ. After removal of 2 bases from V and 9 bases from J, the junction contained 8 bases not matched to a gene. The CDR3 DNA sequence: TGCGCCAGCAGCTTTAGGACTAGCGGGAGTGCGGGTGAGCAGTTCTTC. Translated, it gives CASSFRTSGSAGEQFF.

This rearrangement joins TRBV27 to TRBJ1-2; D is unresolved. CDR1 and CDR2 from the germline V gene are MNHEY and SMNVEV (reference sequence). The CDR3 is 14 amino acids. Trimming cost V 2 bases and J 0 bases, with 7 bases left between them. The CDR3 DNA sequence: TGTGCCAGCAGTTTAGTGGACTCTAACTATGGCTACACCTTC. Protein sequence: CASSLVDSNYGYTF.

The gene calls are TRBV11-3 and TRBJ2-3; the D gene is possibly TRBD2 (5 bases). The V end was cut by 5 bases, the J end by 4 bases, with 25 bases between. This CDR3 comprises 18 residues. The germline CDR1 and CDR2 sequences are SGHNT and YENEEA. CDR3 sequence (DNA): TGTGCCAGCAGCGCCCAGGTGGGCGGTCCGGCGGGCGCAGATACGCAGTATTTT. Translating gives CASSAQVGGPAGADTQYF.

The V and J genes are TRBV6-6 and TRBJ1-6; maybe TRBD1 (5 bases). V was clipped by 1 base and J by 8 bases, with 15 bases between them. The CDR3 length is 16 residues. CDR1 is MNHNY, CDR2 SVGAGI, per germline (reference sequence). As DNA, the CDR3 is TGTGCCAGCAGTTACTTGCCAGGACAATGGGATTCACCCCTCCACTTT. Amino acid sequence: CASSYLPGQWDSPLHF.

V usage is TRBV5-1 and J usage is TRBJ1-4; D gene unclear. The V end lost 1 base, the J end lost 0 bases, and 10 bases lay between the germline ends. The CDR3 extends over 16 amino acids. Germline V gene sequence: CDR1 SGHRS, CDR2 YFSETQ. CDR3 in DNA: TGCGCCAGCAGCTTGTTCGGTTCTGCAACTAATGAAAAACTGTTTTTT. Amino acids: CASSLFGSATNEKLFF.

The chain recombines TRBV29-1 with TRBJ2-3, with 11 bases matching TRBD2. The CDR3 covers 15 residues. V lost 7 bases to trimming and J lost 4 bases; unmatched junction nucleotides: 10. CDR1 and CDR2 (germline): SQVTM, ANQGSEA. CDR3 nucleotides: TGCAGCGGCCACACTAGCGGGAGCGAGGCAGATACGCAGTATTTT. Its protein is CSGHTSGSEADTQYF.

The CDR3 loop is CASSPAPGQGNYGYTF. CDR3 coding DNA: TGTGCCAGCAGCCCCGCCCCCGGACAGGGAAACTATGGCTACACCTTC. V usage is TRBV16 and J usage is TRBJ1-2; 8 bases agree with TRBD1. The CDR3 is made up of 16 amino acids. CDR1 is KGHSY and CDR2 is FQNENV in the germline V gene. The J segment lost 2 bases and the V segment lost 4 bases, leaving 9 bases of the junction unmatched. The variable domain in full, with the rest retrieved from reference TRBV16 and TRBJ1-2, is GEEVAQTPKHLVRGEGQKAKLYCAPIKGHSYVFWYQQVLKNEFKFLISFQNENVFDETGMPKERFSAKCLPNSPCSLEIQATKLEDSAVYFCASSPAPGQGNYGYTFGSGTRLTVV.

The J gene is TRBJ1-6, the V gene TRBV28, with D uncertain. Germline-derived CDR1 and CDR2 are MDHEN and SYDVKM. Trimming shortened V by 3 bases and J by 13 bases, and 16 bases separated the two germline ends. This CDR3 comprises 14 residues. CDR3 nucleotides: TGTGCCAGCAGTTTGGAGGCAGGCCAGAAGCCCCTCCACTTT. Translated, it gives CASSLEAGQKPLHF.

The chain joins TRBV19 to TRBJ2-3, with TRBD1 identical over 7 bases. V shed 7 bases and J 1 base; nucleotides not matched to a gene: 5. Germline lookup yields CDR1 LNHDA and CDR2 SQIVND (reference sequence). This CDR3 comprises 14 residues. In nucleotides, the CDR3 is TGTGCCAGTACCGACAGGGCGGGCACAGATACGCAGTATTTT. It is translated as CASTDRAGTDTQYF.

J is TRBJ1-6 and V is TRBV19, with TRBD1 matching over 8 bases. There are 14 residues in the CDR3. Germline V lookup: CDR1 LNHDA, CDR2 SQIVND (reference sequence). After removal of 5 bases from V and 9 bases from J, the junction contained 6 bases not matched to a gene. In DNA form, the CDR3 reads TGTGCCAGTAGTCACCGGACAGGGCCTTCACCCCTCCACTTT. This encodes CASSHRTGPSPLHF.